A single sample gave rise to the 12 T cell receptor beta chains below, sequenced in a study of blood T cell repertoires in COVID-19. Clones were read by immunoSEQ multiplex PCR, and TCRdb kept only the in-frame ones, dropping some. Among 95,000 to 150,000 clones listed, more than 75% were seen once. Sequencing was carried out using peripheral blood. The receptors stem from a woman aged 65 to 85 with acute or convalescent COVID-19.

The chain employs TRBV18 and TRBJ1-1; 10 nucleotides agree with TRBD1. Looked up from germline, CDR1 is KGHSH and CDR2 is LQKENI. The V segment lost 6 bases and the J segment 4 bases; nucleotides outside the gene matches: 14. The CDR3 is 17 amino acids. The CDR3, as DNA: TGTGCCAGCTCGCTATTCCGGGACAGGGGTGTTGCCACTGAAGCTTTCTTT. Its protein product is CASSLFRDRGVATEAFF. The variable domain in full, with the rest retrieved from reference TRBV18 and TRBJ1-1, is NAGVMQNPRHLVRRRGQEARLRCSPMKGHSHVYWYRQLPEEGLKFMVYLQKENIIDESGMPKERFSAEFPKEGPSILRIQQVVRGDSAAYFCASSLFRDRGVATEAFFGQGTRLTVV.

This chain joins TRBV11-2 and TRBJ1-6; perhaps TRBD1 as D (5 bases). The CDR3 consists of 15 residues. CDR1 is SGHAT and CDR2 is FQNNGV in the germline V gene. The V and J ends lost 6 bases and 9 bases respectively, with 18 bases between them. CDR3 sequence: CASRLGRDYRSPLHF. The CDR3 DNA reads as TGTGCCAGCAGACTGGGCAGGGATTATCGTTCACCCCTCCACTTT.

The gene calls are TRBV9 and TRBJ1-4, with TRBD1 matching over 7 bases. CDR1 is SGDLS, CDR2 YYNGEE, per germline. J gave up 8 bases and V 0 bases, and 4 bases lay outside the gene matches. The CDR3 is 14 amino acids. The CDR3, as DNA: TGTGCCAGCAGCGTAGGACAGGGTCGCGAAAAACTGTTTTTT. This gives the protein CASSVGQGREKLFF.

V and J are TRBV6-8 and TRBJ2-1; TRBD1 agrees at 9 bases. Trimming removed 6 bases from V and 10 bases from J; junction bases left unmatched: 1. Germline CDR1 is MNHGY and CDR2 is SAAAGT. The CDR3 is 11 amino acids. CDR3 sequence reads: CASRQGAEQFF. The CDR3 bases are TGTGCCAGCAGACAGGGGGCAGAGCAGTTCTTC.

This clone appeared once. The rearrangement uses TRBV7-9 and TRBJ2-2; 13 bases align to TRBD2. This CDR3 contains 17 residues. CDR1 and CDR2 (germline): SEHNR, FQNEAQ (reference sequence). The V and J ends lost 5 bases and 1 base, in that order; junction bases with no gene match: 4. The CDR3 here is CASSATSGGQNTGELFF. CDR3 bases: TGTGCCAGCAGCGCGACTAGCGGGGGGCAGAACACCGGGGAGCTGTTTTTT.

The chain's CDR3 is CASSEAPGGNQPQHF. Written as DNA, the CDR3 is TGTGCCAGCAGTGAAGCGCCAGGTGGGAATCAGCCCCAGCATTTT. The chain is built from TRBV6-1 and TRBJ1-5; the D is unclear. V dropped 0 bases and J dropped 4 bases, with 10 bases sitting between them. In germline, CDR1 is MNHNS, CDR2 SASEGT. There are 15 residues in the CDR3.

This clone appeared once. V gene TRBV19 combines with J gene TRBJ2-3; 12 bases match TRBD2. With V trimmed by 4 bases and J by 2 bases, 4 bases remained unmatched. The CDR3 contains 16 residues. Germline V gene sequence: CDR1 LNHDA, CDR2 SQIVND (reference sequence). The CDR3 protein is CASSSRTSGATDTQYF. The CDR3 DNA follows: TGTGCCAGTAGTAGCAGGACTAGCGGGGCCACAGATACGCAGTATTTT.

The genes are TRBV3-1 (or the pseudogene TRBV3-2) and TRBJ2-2; 8 bases fit TRBD1. With V trimmed by 6 bases and J by 6 bases, 3 bases remained unmatched. CDR1 is LGHDT and CDR2 is YNNKEL in the germline V gene (reference sequence). The length of the CDR3 is 13 residues. The CDR3 nucleotides are TGTGCCAGCAGTTTACAGGGGGCCGGGGAGCTGTTTTTT. Translated, it gives CASSLQGAGELFF.

The rearrangement joins TRBV9 to TRBJ1-1; D remains ambiguous. Germline V gene sequence: CDR1 SGDLS, CDR2 YYNGEE. The germline V and J ends were trimmed by 0 bases and 6 bases, with 9 bases remaining between them. CDR3 length equals 13 residues. CDR3 loop: CASSVDARAEAFF. The DNA of the CDR3 is TGTGCCAGCAGCGTAGACGCCCGGGCTGAAGCTTTCTTT.

The rearrangement joins TRBV5-6 to TRBJ1-5, with TRBD1 matching over 10 bases. The CDR3 runs to 15 residues. Per germline, CDR1 SGHDT and CDR2 YYEEEE. Trimming at V came to 4 bases and at J to 5 bases, leaving 6 bases not matched to a gene. CDR3 bases: TGTGCCAGCAGCCGAAGACAGGGGGCATATCAGCCCCAGCATTTT. Protein product: CASSRRQGAYQPQHF.

This rearrangement joins TRBV2 to TRBJ1-1; 8 nucleotides align to TRBD1. The V gene's germline CDR1 is SNHLY and CDR2 FYNNEI. The CDR3 length is 12 residues. J gave up 12 bases and V 2 bases, and 5 bases lay outside the gene matches. The DNA for the CDR3 is TGTGCCAGCAGTGAACGGACAGGGAGGACTTTCTTT. Translation: CASSERTGRTFF.

The V call is TRBV11-2, the J call TRBJ2-3; 7 nucleotides match TRBD2. V trimming: 3 bases; J trimming: 0 bases; junction bases outside the gene matches: 9. Germline CDR1 and CDR2: SGHAT and FQNNGV. This CDR3 contains 17 residues. CDR3: CASSLVIRGVSTDTQYF. In DNA, the CDR3 is TGTGCCAGCAGCTTGGTAATACGGGGGGTAAGCACAGATACGCAGTATTTT.